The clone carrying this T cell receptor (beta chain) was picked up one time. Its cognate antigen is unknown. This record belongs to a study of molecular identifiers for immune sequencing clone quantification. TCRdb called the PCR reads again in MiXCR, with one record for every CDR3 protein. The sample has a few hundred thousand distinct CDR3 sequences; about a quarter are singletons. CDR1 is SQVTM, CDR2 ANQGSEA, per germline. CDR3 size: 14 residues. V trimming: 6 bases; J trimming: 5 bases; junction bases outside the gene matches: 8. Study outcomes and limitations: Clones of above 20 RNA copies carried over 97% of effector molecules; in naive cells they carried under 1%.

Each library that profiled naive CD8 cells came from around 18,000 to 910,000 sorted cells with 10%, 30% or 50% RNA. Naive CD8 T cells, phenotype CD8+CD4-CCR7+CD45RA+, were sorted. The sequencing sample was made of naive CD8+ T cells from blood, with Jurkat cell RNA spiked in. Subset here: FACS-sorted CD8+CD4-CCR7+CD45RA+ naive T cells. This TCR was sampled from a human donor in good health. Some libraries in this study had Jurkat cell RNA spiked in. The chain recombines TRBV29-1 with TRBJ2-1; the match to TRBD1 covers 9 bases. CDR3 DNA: TGCAGCGTCCGAGGACAGGGGAGCAACAATGAGCAGTTCTTC. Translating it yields CSVRGQGSNNEQFF.